This T cell receptor (beta chain) was identified during a study of spatial heterogeneity in lung cancer. Looking at the study overall: Beta-chain sequences were consistently detected more often than alpha-chain sequences.

TCRdb fed the 5' RACE reads into MiXCR, producing one record per CDR3 protein. The top ten hold about an eighth of the sample, which has 40,000 to 50,000 distinct CDR3 sequences, roughly 7.6% seen once. Trimming stripped 0 bases from V and 6 bases from J, with 4 bases between. The CDR3 is made up of 12 amino acids. Germline V gene data show CDR1 as SGHTA and CDR2 as FQGNSA. Time point reported: sample taken at primary tumor resection. Tumor, nontumor lung or frozen PBMC supplied whole RNA that was sequenced unsorted. The donors, around 71 patients with untreated early-stage non-small cell lung cancer, provided the samples.

The receptor comes from a female donor with early-stage non-small cell lung cancer. The chain links TRBV7-2 to TRBJ2-3; unclear D gene. The sequencing used PBMCs, collected at surgery. This CDR3 is CASSLARDTQYF. For the CDR3, the DNA is TGTGCCAGCAGCTTAGCGAGGGATACGCAGTATTTT.